A selection of T cell receptor beta chains follows, all from one sample in a study of T cells in Graves' hyperthyroidism and ophthalmopathy. Each CDR3 protein gets one entry after TCRdb re-called the multiplex PCR reads with MiXCR. The sample holds around 270,000 distinct CDR3 sequences, roughly a fifth seen once. Material: blood. These receptors all come from a man aged 50-59 years with Graves' ophthalmopathy. CDR3s include the opening cysteine and the closing phenylalanine or tryptophan. A D gene is named only where the DNA matches it firmly. A clone size is listed for some rows: how often the clone was seen (once, few, many), or a class if it is expanded.

>TRBV2|many|TRBJ2-7|15|TRBD2
CASRESGRAQGEQYF
TGTGCCAGCAGGGAAAGCGGGAGGGCCCAGGGGGAGCAGTACTTC
>TRBV13|many|TRBJ1-1|14|TRBD1
CASSFGTGGTEAFF
TGTGCCAGCAGCTTCGGGACAGGGGGCACTGAAGCTTTCTTT
>TRBV6-1|many|TRBJ2-3|14|NA
CASSKASSTDTQYF
TGTGCCAGCAGTAAGGCGTCTAGCACAGATACGCAGTATTTT
>TRBV20-1|NA|TRBJ2-1|13|NA
CSADRDFRNEQFF
TGCAGTGCCGACAGGGACTTTCGCAATGAGCAGTTCTTC
>TRBV6-7|NA|TRBJ2-7|15|NA
CASSYSISSVYEQYF
TGTGCCAGCAGTTACTCGATCTCCTCAGTCTACGAGCAGTACTTC
>TRBV5-1|many|TRBJ2-1|15|TRBD1
CASSPLPGQYNEQFF
TGCGCCAGCAGCCCTCTCCCGGGACAGTACAATGAGCAGTTCTTC
>TRBV12-3/TRBV12-4|many|TRBJ2-7|13|NA
CASSIRLASEQYF
TGTGCCAGCAGTATCCGTCTAGCTTCCGAGCAGTACTTC
>TRBV7-9|NA|TRBJ1-2|12|NA
CASSSPGYGYTF
TGTGCCAGCAGCTCCCCTGGCTATGGCTACACCTTC
>TRBV2|NA|TRBJ2-7|16|TRBD2
CASSELAGVGSYEQYF
TGTGCCAGCAGTGAACTAGCGGGAGTAGGGTCCTACGAGCAGTACTTC
>TRBV5-1|few|TRBJ2-2|15|TRBD2
CASTSGLAYTGELFF
TGCGCCAGCACCTCGGGACTAGCCTACACCGGGGAGCTGTTTTTT
>TRBV27|few|TRBJ2-7|14|NA
CASSFTGHTYEQYF
TGTGCCAGCAGTTTTACAGGGCATACCTACGAGCAGTACTTC
>TRBV7-9|few|TRBJ1-5|19|TRBD1
CASSLKGHTPGQGIKPQHF
TGTGCCAGCAGCTTAAAGGGGCATACGCCGGGACAGGGAATCAAGCCCCAGCATTTT
>TRBV28|NA|TRBJ2-1|14|NA
CASSAGTLRGEQFF
TGTGCCAGCAGTGCCGGGACACTCCGTGGGGAGCAGTTCTTC
>TRBV9|few|TRBJ2-7|14|TRBD1
CASSVAGGDYEQYF
TGTGCCAGCAGCGTAGCAGGGGGCGACTACGAGCAGTACTTC
>TRBV6-1|many|TRBJ2-7|18|TRBD2
CASSAGTTGTSDPYEQYF
TGTGCCAGCAGCGCCGGGACAACAGGGACTAGCGACCCCTACGAGCAGTACTTC
>TRBV5-1|many|TRBJ2-1|14|NA
CASSTLRGQNEQFF
TGCGCCAGCAGCACGTTACGAGGACAAAATGAGCAGTTCTTC
>TRBV6-1|many|TRBJ2-1|15|NA
CASSQGLAQLNEQFF
TGTGCCAGCAGTCAAGGGCTAGCGCAACTCAATGAGCAGTTCTTC
>TRBV29-1|NA|TRBJ2-7|11|NA
CSATGFDEQYF
TGCAGCGCCACAGGGTTCGACGAGCAGTACTTC
>TRBV27|many|TRBJ1-1|16|TRBD1
CASSSHRGGMNTEAFF
TGTGCCAGCAGTTCCCACAGGGGTGGGATGAACACTGAAGCTTTCTTT
>TRBV6-1|NA|TRBJ2-7|13|NA
CASSDQLVYEQYF
TGTGCCAGCAGTGATCAGCTAGTCTACGAGCAGTACTTC
>TRBV28|once|TRBJ2-1|15|TRBD1
CASSSPGTGRNEQFF
TGTGCTAGCAGTTCCCCCGGGACAGGGCGCAATGAGCAGTTCTTC
>TRBV6-1|many|TRBJ2-7|16|TRBD1
CASTYIPGQGANEQYF
TGTGCCAGCACCTACATACCGGGACAGGGGGCAAACGAGCAGTACTTC
>TRBV20-1|many|TRBJ2-7|13|TRBD1
CSASWQGAGEQYF
TGCAGTGCTAGTTGGCAGGGGGCGGGGGAGCAGTACTTC
>TRBV15|few|TRBJ1-4|12|TRBD1
CATHRDSEKLFF
TGTGCCACCCACCGGGACAGTGAAAAACTGTTTTTT
>TRBV7-3|many|TRBJ1-1|14|TRBD1
CASSSGQVGTEAFF
TGTGCCAGCAGCTCGGGACAGGTGGGCACTGAAGCTTTCTTT
>TRBV11-2|NA|TRBJ2-2|19|TRBD2
CASSLLARVLAGNTGELFF
TGTGCCAGCAGCTTACTGGCTCGCGTACTAGCGGGGAACACCGGGGAGCTGTTTTTT